The sequence of this T cell receptor (beta chain) was determined in a study of CD8+CD57+ T cells in acquired aplastic anemia. Study-wide results and limits: A set of around 30 CD8+ CDR3 sequences was shared between patients and controls, and these sequences appeared highly expressed in patients.

This clonotype showed up many times. What it binds is not known. Profiling that covered TCR beta VDJ and CDR3 relied on genomic DNA as its template. TCRdb re-analysed the reads in MiXCR, keeping a single row per CDR3 protein. The sample records about 180,000 distinct CDR3 sequences, roughly 43% being singletons. Previously, flow cytometry had revealed CD8+CD57+ cell expansion in the patients chosen for sequencing. The germline gives CDR1 SGHVS, CDR2 FNYEAQ. The CDR3 spans 11 residues. Trimming took 8 bases from V and 3 from J, leaving 7 bases between them. This rearrangement joins TRBV7-6 to TRBJ1-2; D possibly corresponds to TRBD1 (5 bases). Sequencing input: sorted CD4+, CD8+, or CD8+CD57+ T cells (not recorded which) from PBMCs. This sequence was found in a human donor with aplastic anemia. The CDR3 bases are TGTGCCAGCGGGGGTGACTATGGCTACACCTTC. Translating gives CASGGDYGYTF.